Each of the 22 T cell receptor beta chains below was sequenced from the same sample in a study of blood T cell repertoires in COVID-19. The repertoire was sequenced with immunoSEQ multiplex PCR; TCRdb's copy has only in-frame clones and lacks some. The sample carries roughly 14,000 clones, roughly 75% recorded once. Sequences were obtained from peripheral blood. These receptors all come from a boy between 2 and 10 years old with active or convalescent COVID-19.

V is TRBV19 and J is TRBJ2-7; TRBD1 agrees at 10 bases. Losses at the gene ends were 5 bases for V and 4 bases for J; bases not matched to a gene: 8. CDR3 length: 15 amino acids. Germline V CDR1 and CDR2: LNHDA, SQIVND (reference sequence). The CDR3, as DNA: TGTGCCAGTAGTCCCCGGACAGGGGGAAAATACGAGCAGTACTTC. Translated: CASSPRTGGKYEQYF.

On this clone: This same CDR3 is encoded by further DNA sequences in the sample. The chain carries TRBV9 and TRBJ1-6, with no clear D. Trimming shortened V by 4 bases and J by 7 bases, and 15 bases separated the two germline ends. The germline gives CDR1 SGDLS, CDR2 YYNGEE. This CDR3 has 15 amino acids. The CDR3 DNA reads as TGTGCCAGCAGCTCCCCGGCGGGGTACAATTCACCCCTCCACTTT. Its protein is CASSSPAGYNSPLHF. Complete variable domain (other parts from reference TRBV9 and TRBJ1-6): DSGVTQTPKHLITATGQRVTLRCSPRSGDLSVYWYQQSLDQGLQFLIQYYNGEERAKGNILERFSAQQFPDLHSELNLSSLELGDSALYFCASSSPAGYNSPLHFGNGTRLTVT.

The rearrangement joins TRBV3-1 (or the pseudogene TRBV3-2) to TRBJ1-4, with 9 bases matching TRBD1. Germline loops: CDR1 LGHDT, CDR2 YNNKEL (reference sequence). The CDR3 is 15 residues long. With V trimmed by 1 base and J by 9 bases, 6 bases remained unmatched. The CDR3, as DNA: TGTGCCAGCAGCCAAGTCCGGGACAGGGTGCAAAAACTGTTTTTT. This sequence encodes CASSQVRDRVQKLFF.

The genes are TRBV12-3 or TRBV12-4 and TRBJ1-1; tentatively, D is TRBD1 (5 bases). The V end was cut by 6 bases, the J end by 5 bases, with 13 bases between. CDR3 length: 13 amino acids. CDR3 loop: CASRFRAGTEAFF. CDR3 coding DNA: TGTGCCAGCAGATTCAGGGCGGGAACTGAAGCTTTCTTT.

The J gene is TRBJ2-1, the V gene TRBV4-3; 9 positions agree with TRBD2. V lost 1 base to trimming and J lost 2 bases; unmatched junction nucleotides: 3. This CDR3 region has 16 residues. The germline V gene encodes CDR1 LGHNA and CDR2 YSLEER. CDR3 DNA sequence: TGCGCCAGCAGCCAAGGATCTAGCGGGGCCTACAATGAGCAGTTCTTC. It encodes CASSQGSSGAYNEQFF.

This clone showed up just once. V usage is TRBV7-2 and J usage is TRBJ2-3; maybe TRBD2 (6 bases). CDR1 and CDR2 from the germline V gene are SGHTA and FQGNSA. The V gene lost 2 bases and the J gene lost 4 bases, with 16 bases spanning the gap. The CDR3 runs 16 residues. The CDR3 DNA is TGTGCCAGCAGCTTAATGCTGGCGGGCGGGGCAGATACGCAGTATTTT. Translating it yields CASSLMLAGGADTQYF.

This clone showed up just a few times. The rearrangement uses TRBV27 and TRBJ1-1, with D tentatively TRBD1 (5 bases). CDR1 and CDR2 from the germline V gene are MNHEY and SMNVEV (reference sequence). With 5 bases removed from V and 1 base from J, the gap between germline ends came to 14 bases. This CDR3 is 15 amino acids long. This CDR3 reads CASSTQPGRNTEAFF. In DNA form, the CDR3 reads TGTGCCAGCAGTACACAGCCAGGGCGGAACACTGAAGCTTTCTTT.

The V call is TRBV21-1, the J call TRBJ1-1. TRBV21-1 is a pseudogene locus. This CDR3 contains 20 residues. Here the CDR3 reads CAKRSIRGASQGFLNTEAFF. The CDR3 nucleotides are TGTGCCAAAAGATCAATCCGGGGGGCGAGCCAGGGATTCCTGAACACTGAAGCTTTCTTT.

V usage is TRBV6-5 and J usage is TRBJ1-2; D gene uncertain. This CDR3 comprises 12 residues. Germline V gives CDR1 MNHEY, CDR2 SVGAGI. V was cut by 8 bases and J by 1 base, with 8 bases left in between. The CDR3 sequence is CASAILNYGYTF. In DNA form, the CDR3 reads TGTGCCAGCGCGATTCTTAACTATGGCTACACCTTC.

The chain couples TRBV6-5 to TRBJ1-5; 7 nucleotides align to TRBD1. The CDR3 totals 13 residues. Germline-derived CDR1 and CDR2 are MNHEY and SVGAGI. V shed 7 bases, J shed 3 bases, and the junction held 3 bases outside the gene matches. The CDR3 is CASTTGNNQPQHF. The CDR3 region has the DNA TGTGCCAGCACGACAGGGAACAATCAGCCCCAGCATTTT.

The chain joins TRBV5-6 to TRBJ2-7, with 8 nucleotides matching TRBD2. CDR3 length equals 16 residues. The germline gives CDR1 SGHDT, CDR2 YYEEEE. Trimming at V came to 4 bases and at J to 3 bases, leaving 12 bases not matched to a gene. This chain's CDR3 is CASSEGWVSGVYEQYF. For the CDR3, the DNA is TGTGCCAGCAGCGAAGGTTGGGTTAGCGGGGTCTACGAGCAGTACTTC.

Note on this clone: This CDR3 is also generated by other DNA sequences in the sample. This chain connects TRBV5-4 to TRBJ1-1, with 8 bases lining up with TRBD1. This CDR3 region has 13 residues. Germline lookup yields CDR1 SGHNT and CDR2 YYREEE (reference sequence). V shed 0 bases and J 5 bases; nucleotides not matched to a gene: 0. Here the CDR3 DNA reads TGTGCCAGCAGCTTGGACAGGGGGACTGAAGCTTTCTTT. Its protein is CASSLDRGTEAFF.

The J gene is TRBJ1-2, the V gene TRBV19; 8 nucleotides align to TRBD1. The CDR3 is 14 amino acids. CDR1 is LNHDA, CDR2 SQIVND, per germline (reference sequence). The CDR3 nucleotides read TGTGCTACAAGGGGGGACAGGACTAACTATGGCTACACCTTC. Protein product: CATRGDRTNYGYTF.

This clone occurred a few times. The chain joins TRBV5-1 to TRBJ2-2, with D possibly TRBD1 on 6 matching bases. Germline V lookup: CDR1 SGHRS, CDR2 YFSETQ. Trimming cost V 1 base and J 2 bases, with 9 bases left between them. The CDR3 is 15 residues long. CDR3 nucleotides: TGCGCCAGCAGCTTGCAAGGGGGAAACACCGGGGAGCTGTTTTTT. Protein product: CASSLQGGNTGELFF.

The chain is built from TRBV28 and TRBJ1-2; unclear D gene. V was pared by 0 bases and J by 2 bases, with 13 bases between. This CDR3 comprises 16 residues. The germline CDR1 and CDR2 sequences are MDHEN and SYDVKM. The DNA for the CDR3 is TGTGCCAGCAGTTTATGGGGTACCGGGGAAAACTATGGCTACACCTTC. Translating gives CASSLWGTGENYGYTF.

The chain has TRBV5-6 and TRBJ1-1; D ambiguous. The V gene's germline CDR1 is SGHDT and CDR2 YYEEEE. V shed 0 bases and J shed 14 bases, with 14 bases lying between them. The CDR3 has 12 amino acids. The CDR3 DNA follows: TGTGCCAGCAGCTTGGTAGCCAGCATCTCATTCTTT. This translates into CASSLVASISFF.

This chain links TRBV7-2 with TRBJ1-2; D is unresolved. Germline CDR1 and CDR2: SGHTA and FQGNSA. Between the trimmed V and J ends, which lost 6 bases and 1 base, there was a span of 9 bases. CDR3 size: 13 residues. CDR3 in amino acids: CASRRGFNYGYTF. CDR3 coding DNA: TGTGCCAGCAGGCGAGGGTTTAACTATGGCTACACCTTC.

The chain couples TRBV27 to TRBJ1-3, with 11 nucleotides matching TRBD1. V shed 5 bases, J shed 6 bases, and the junction held 3 bases outside the gene matches. The CDR3 runs to 14 residues. The germline CDR1 and CDR2 sequences are MNHEY and SMNVEV (reference sequence). The CDR3 nucleotides are TGTGCCAGCAGTCTAGGACAGGGGGCAAACACCATATATTTT. It codes for CASSLGQGANTIYF.

The V and J genes are TRBV11-2 and TRBJ2-5; 12 nucleotides match TRBD1. Per germline, CDR1 SGHAT and CDR2 FQNNGV. With V trimmed by 3 bases and J by 5 bases, 7 bases remained unmatched. The CDR3 has 16 residues. CDR3 sequence: CASSLTGTGGWETQYF. The CDR3 DNA is TGTGCCAGCAGCTTGACAGGGACAGGGGGCTGGGAGACCCAGTACTTC.

The V gene is TRBV30, the J gene TRBJ2-1; a weak D match, TRBD2 (5 bases). This CDR3 has 16 amino acids. V dropped 2 bases and J dropped 0 bases, with 14 bases sitting between them. Germline V CDR1 and CDR2: GTSNPN, SVGIG (reference sequence). Written as DNA, the CDR3 is TGTGCCTGGAGTAAAAAGGACTCGAGCTCCTACAATGAGCAGTTCTTC. Translation gives CAWSKKDSSSYNEQFF.

This chain connects TRBV6-6 to TRBJ1-2; no clear D gene. With 0 bases removed from V and 5 bases from J, the gap between germline ends came to 7 bases. The CDR3 has 13 amino acids. Looked up from germline, CDR1 is MNHNY and CDR2 is SVGAGI (reference sequence). The CDR3 is CASSYSKEYGYTF. Written as DNA, the CDR3 is TGTGCCAGCAGTTACTCGAAAGAGTATGGCTACACCTTC.

V and J are TRBV30 and TRBJ1-1; 10 positions match TRBD1. CDR1 is GTSNPN and CDR2 is SVGIG in the germline V gene (reference sequence). The J segment lost 6 bases and the V segment lost 0 bases, leaving 13 bases of the junction unmatched. This CDR3 spans 17 amino acids. In DNA form, the CDR3 reads TGTGCCTGGAGTGTACCTTACCGACAGGGGGCATTCGCTGAAGCTTTCTTT. Amino acid sequence: CAWSVPYRQGAFAEAFF.